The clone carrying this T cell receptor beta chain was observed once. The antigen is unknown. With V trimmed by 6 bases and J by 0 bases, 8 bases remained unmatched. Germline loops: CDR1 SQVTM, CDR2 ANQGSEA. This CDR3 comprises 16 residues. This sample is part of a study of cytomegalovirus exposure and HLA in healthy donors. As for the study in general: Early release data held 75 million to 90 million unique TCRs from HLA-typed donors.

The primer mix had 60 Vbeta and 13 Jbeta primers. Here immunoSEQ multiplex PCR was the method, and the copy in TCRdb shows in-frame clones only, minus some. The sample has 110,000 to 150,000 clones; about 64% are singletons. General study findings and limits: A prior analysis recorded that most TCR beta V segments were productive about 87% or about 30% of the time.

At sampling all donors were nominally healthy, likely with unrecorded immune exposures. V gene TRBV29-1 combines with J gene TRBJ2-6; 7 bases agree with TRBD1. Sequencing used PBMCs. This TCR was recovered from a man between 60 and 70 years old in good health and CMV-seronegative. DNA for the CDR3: TGCAGCGTAGAACTAGGGACAGCCTCTGGGGCCAACGTCCTGACTTTC. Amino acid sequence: CSVELGTASGANVLTF.